The present entry profiles one T cell receptor (beta chain) with its context. The data were obtained in a study of blood T cell repertoires in COVID-19. Study summary: PBMCs, B-cell-depleted T cells, or T cells provided the cDNA or gDNA that made up the material.

Measured with immunoSEQ multiplex PCR; TCRdb has only the in-frame clones, and not every one. The sample lists more than 110,000 clones; around 86% were seen once. Per the germline V gene, CDR1 is ENHRY and CDR2 is SYGVKD. The length of the CDR3 is 15 residues. The V gene lost 0 bases and the J gene lost 6 bases, with 14 bases spanning the gap. Sequencing was carried out using peripheral blood. The V gene is TRBV10-3, the J gene TRBJ1-1; D may be TRBD1 (5 bases). This receptor was obtained from a human donor in a cohort sampled during active COVID-19. The CDR3 protein is CAISESGPGRSEAFF. For the CDR3, the DNA is TGTGCCATCAGTGAGTCCGGCCCAGGGAGGTCTGAAGCTTTCTTT.